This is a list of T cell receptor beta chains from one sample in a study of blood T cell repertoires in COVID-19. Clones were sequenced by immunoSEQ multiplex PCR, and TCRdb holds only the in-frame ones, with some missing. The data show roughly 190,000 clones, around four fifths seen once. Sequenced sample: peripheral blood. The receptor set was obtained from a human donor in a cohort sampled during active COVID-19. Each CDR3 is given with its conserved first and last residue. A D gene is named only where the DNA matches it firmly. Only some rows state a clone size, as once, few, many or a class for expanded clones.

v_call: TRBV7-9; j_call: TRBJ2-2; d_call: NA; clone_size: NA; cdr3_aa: CASSGGTFTGELFF; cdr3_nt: TGTGCCAGCAGCGGGGGGACCTTCACCGGGGAGCTGTTTTTT
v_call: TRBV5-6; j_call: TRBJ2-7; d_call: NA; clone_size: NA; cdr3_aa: CASSLGTPLKISYEQYF; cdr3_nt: TGTGCCAGCAGCTTAGGGACACCACTAAAAATTTCCTACGAGCAGTACTTC
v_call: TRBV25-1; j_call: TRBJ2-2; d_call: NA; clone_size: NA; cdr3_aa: CASSEYAQAIGELFF; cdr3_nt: TGTGCCAGCAGTGAATATGCGCAGGCGATCGGGGAGCTGTTTTTT
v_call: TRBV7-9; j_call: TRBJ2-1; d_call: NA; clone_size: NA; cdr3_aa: CASSLPRRAGEQFF; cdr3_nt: TGTGCCAGCAGCTTACCCAGGAGGGCCGGTGAGCAGTTCTTC
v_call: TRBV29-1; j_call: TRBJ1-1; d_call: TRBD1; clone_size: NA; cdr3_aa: CSVSPGQGWTEAFF; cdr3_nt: TGCAGCGTGAGCCCGGGACAGGGCTGGACTGAAGCTTTCTTT
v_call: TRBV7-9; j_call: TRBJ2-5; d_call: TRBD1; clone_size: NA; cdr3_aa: CASSPGQNQETQYF; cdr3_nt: TGTGCCAGCAGCCCGGGACAGAACCAAGAGACCCAGTACTTC
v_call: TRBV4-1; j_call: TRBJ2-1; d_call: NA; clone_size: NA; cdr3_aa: CASSQAPGGPPYNEQFF; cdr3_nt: TGCGCCAGCAGCCAAGCCCCAGGGGGGCCCCCTTACAATGAGCAGTTCTTC
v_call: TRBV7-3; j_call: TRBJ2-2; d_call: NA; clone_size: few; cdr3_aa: CASSLGLANTGELFF; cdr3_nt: TGTGCCAGCAGCCTGGGACTCGCGAACACCGGGGAGCTGTTTTTT
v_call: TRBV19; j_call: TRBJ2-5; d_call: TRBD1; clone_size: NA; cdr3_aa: CASSRNGQGGETQYF; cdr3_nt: TGTGCCAGTAGTAGAAACGGACAGGGAGGAGAGACCCAGTACTTC
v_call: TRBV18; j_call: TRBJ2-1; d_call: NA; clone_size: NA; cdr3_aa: CASRGANNEQFF; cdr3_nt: TGTGCCAGCCGTGGGGCTAACAATGAGCAGTTCTTC
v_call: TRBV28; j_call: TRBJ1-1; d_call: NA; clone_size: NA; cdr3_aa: CASSYRRQNTEAFF; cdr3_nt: TGTGCCAGCAGTTACCGCAGACAGAACACTGAAGCTTTCTTT
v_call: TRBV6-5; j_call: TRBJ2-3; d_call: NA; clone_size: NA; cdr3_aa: CASSYSGGRTDTQYF; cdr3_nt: TGTGCCAGCAGTTACTCCGGGGGACGCACAGATACGCAGTATTTT
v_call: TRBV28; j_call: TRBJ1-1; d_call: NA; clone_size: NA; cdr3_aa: CASSLFRNTEAFF; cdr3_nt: TGTGCCAGCAGTTTGTTTCGGAACACTGAAGCTTTCTTT
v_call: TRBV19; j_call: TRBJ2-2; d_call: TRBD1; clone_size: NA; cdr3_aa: CASSIDRAWAGELFF; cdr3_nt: TGTGCCAGTAGTATTGACAGGGCTTGGGCCGGGGAGCTGTTTTTT
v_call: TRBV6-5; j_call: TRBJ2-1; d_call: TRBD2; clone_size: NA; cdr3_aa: CASSYFQRGSYNEQFF; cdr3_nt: TGTGCCAGCAGTTACTTTCAGCGGGGGAGCTACAATGAGCAGTTCTTC
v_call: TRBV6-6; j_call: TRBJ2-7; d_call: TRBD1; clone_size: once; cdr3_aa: CASSQNRGLYEQYF; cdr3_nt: TGTGCCAGCAGTCAAAACAGGGGGCTCTACGAGCAGTACTTC
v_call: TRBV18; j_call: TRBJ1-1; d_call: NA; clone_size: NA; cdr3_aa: CASSQSLNTEAFF; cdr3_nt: TGTGCCAGCTCCCAAAGCCTGAACACTGAAGCTTTCTTT
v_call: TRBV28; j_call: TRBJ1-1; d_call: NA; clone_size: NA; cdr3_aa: CASSPGSRGIGAFF; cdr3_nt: TGTGCCAGCAGTCCCGGGTCTCGGGGGATAGGAGCTTTCTTT
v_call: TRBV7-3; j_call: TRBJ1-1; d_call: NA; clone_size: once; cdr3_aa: CASSALRGTEAFF; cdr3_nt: TGTGCCAGCAGCGCTCTCAGGGGAACTGAAGCTTTCTTT
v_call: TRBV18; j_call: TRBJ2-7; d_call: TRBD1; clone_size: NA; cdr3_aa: CASSPPTGSNSYEQYF; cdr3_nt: TGTGCCAGCTCACCTCCGACAGGGTCAAATTCCTACGAGCAGTACTTC
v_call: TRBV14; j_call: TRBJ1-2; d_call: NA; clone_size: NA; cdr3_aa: CASSRNILIQSGYTF; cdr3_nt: TGTGCCAGCAGCCGTAATATTCTTATACAGAGTGGCTACACCTTC
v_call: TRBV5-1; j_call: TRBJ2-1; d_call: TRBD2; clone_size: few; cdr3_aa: CASSLELGGRREGNEQFF; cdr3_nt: TGCGCCAGCAGCTTGGAGTTGGGGGGCCGACGGGAGGGCAATGAGCAGTTCTTC
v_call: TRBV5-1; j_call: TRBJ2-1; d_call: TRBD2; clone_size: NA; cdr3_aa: CASSKPGTSGMDEQFF; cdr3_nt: TGCGCCAGCAGCAAACCCGGGACTAGCGGGATGGATGAGCAGTTCTTC
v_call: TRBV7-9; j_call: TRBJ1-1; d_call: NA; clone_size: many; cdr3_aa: CASSPAAEAFF; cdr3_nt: TGTGCCAGCAGCCCAGCGGCTGAAGCTTTCTTT
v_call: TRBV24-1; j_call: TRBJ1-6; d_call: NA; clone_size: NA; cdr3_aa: CATSDFSGSPLHF; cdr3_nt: TGTGCCACCAGTGATTTTTCGGGTTCACCCCTCCACTTT
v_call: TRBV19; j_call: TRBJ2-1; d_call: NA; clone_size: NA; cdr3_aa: CASSIEAPSVLGSNEQFF; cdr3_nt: TGTGCCAGTAGTATAGAAGCGCCTAGCGTCCTAGGTAGCAATGAGCAGTTCTTC
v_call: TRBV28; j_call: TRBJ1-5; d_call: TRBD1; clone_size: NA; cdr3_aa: CASRPGQVYNQPQHF; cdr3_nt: TGTGCCAGCAGACCGGGACAGGTCTACAATCAGCCCCAGCATTTT
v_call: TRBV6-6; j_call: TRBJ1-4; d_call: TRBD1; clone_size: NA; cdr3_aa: CASIDRGNEKLFF; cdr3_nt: TGTGCCAGCATTGACAGGGGAAATGAAAAACTGTTTTTT
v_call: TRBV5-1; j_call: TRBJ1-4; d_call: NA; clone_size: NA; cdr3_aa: CAIHSRGATNEKLFF; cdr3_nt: TGCGCCATCCACTCCAGAGGTGCAACTAATGAAAAACTGTTTTTT
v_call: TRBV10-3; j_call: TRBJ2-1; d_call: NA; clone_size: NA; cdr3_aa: CAIRGGAAGTEQFF; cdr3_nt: TGTGCCATCAGAGGGGGCGCGGCGGGAACTGAGCAGTTCTTC
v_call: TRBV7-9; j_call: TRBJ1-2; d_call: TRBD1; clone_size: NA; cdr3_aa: CASSPTGDYYGYTF; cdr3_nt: TGTGCCAGCAGCCCGACAGGGGATTACTATGGCTACACCTTC
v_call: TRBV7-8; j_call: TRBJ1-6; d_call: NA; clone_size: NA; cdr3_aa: CASSLESTGGGSPLHF; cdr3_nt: TGTGCCAGCAGCTTAGAGTCAACTGGGGGAGGCTCACCCCTCCACTTT
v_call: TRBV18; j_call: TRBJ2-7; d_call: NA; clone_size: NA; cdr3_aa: CASSSDARVPRSEQYF; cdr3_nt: TGTGCCAGCTCATCCGACGCCCGGGTCCCACGGTCGGAGCAGTACTTC
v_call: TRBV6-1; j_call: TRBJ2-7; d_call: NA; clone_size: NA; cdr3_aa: CASSEFAGVPTYEQYF; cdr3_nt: TGTGCCAGCAGTGAATTCGCAGGTGTGCCGACCTACGAGCAGTACTTC
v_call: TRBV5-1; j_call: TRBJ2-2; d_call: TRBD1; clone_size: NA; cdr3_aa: CASSRTGTTGELFF; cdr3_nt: TGCGCCAGCAGCAGGACAGGGACGACCGGGGAGCTGTTTTTT
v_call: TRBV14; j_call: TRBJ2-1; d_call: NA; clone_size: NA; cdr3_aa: CASSQDGTPGEQFF; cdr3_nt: TGTGCCAGCAGCCAAGATGGAACGCCGGGTGAGCAGTTCTTC
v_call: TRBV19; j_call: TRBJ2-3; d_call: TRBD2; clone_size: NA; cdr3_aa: CASRGTSGESTDTQYF; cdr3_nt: TGTGCCAGTAGGGGGACTAGCGGGGAGAGCACAGATACGCAGTATTTT
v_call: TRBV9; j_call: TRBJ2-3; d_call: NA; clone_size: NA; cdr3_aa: CASSVDSGGTDTQYF; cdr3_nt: TGTGCCAGCAGCGTAGACTCCGGGGGCACAGATACGCAGTATTTT
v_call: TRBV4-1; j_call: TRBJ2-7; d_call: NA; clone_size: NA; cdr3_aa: CASSQFLRDSPPYEQYF; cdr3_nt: TGCGCCAGCAGCCAATTTCTCCGGGACTCTCCCCCATACGAGCAGTACTTC
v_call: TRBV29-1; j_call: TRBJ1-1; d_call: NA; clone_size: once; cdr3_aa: CNVGGMNTGNNEAFF; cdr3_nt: TGCAACGTGGGGGGGATGAACACGGGAAATAATGAAGCTTTCTTT
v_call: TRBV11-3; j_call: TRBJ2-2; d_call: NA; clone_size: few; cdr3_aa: CASSYHTGFVGFTGELFF; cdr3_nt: TGTGCCAGCAGCTACCACACAGGGTTTGTCGGTTTCACCGGGGAGCTGTTTTTT
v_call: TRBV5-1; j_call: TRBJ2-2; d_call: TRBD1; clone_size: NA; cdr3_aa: CASSWGQLNTGELFF; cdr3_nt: TGCGCCAGCAGCTGGGGACAGTTGAACACCGGGGAGCTGTTTTTT
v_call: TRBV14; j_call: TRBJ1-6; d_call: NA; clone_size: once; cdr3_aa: CASSQTPRISPLHF; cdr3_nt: TGTGCCAGCAGCCAAACCCCCAGAATATCACCCCTCCACTTT
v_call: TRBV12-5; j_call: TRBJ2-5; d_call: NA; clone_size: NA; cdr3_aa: CASGFAGRETQYF; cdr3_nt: TGTGCTAGTGGTTTTGCGGGGCGAGAGACCCAGTACTTC
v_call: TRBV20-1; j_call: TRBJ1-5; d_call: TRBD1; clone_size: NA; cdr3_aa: CSASKGQVNQPQHF; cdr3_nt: TGCAGTGCTAGTAAGGGACAGGTCAATCAGCCCCAGCATTTT
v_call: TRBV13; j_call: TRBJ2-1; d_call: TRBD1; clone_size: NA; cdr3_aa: CASSTAPGQTYNEQFF; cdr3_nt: TGTGCCAGCAGTACCGCCCCGGGACAGACTTACAATGAGCAGTTCTTC
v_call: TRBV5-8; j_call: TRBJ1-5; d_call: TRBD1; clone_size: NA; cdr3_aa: CASSTGQPNQPQHF; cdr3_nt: TGTGCCAGCAGCACGGGACAGCCTAATCAGCCCCAGCATTTT
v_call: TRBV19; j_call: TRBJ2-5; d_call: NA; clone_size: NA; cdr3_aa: CASTRSGGRWETQYF; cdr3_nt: TGTGCCAGTACAAGGTCGGGGGGCCGGTGGGAGACCCAGTACTTC